This T cell receptor beta chain appears in the sequencing data of a study of cytomegalovirus exposure and HLA in healthy donors. Study at large: A later analysis reported the same platform for the roughly 120 validation repertoires and the roughly 700 first-cohort repertoires. Broader study findings: A few CMV-associated chains proved CMV antigen-specific in vitro. A list of more than 150 TCR beta chains associated with cytomegalovirus was given.

Worth noting for this clone: Its target is unknown.

Germline V gives CDR1 PRHDT, CDR2 FYEKMQ (reference sequence). The CDR3 extends over 12 amino acids. V dropped 4 bases and J dropped 10 bases, with 11 bases sitting between them. The data were produced by immunoSEQ multiplex PCR, yet TCRdb's version contains in-frame clones alone and is incomplete. This sample carries some 110,000 clones, 86% of them seen once, and the ten largest clones take roughly 5.3%. The chain joins TRBV13 to TRBJ2-1; possibly TRBD2 for D (5 bases). The TCR was taken from a man younger than 30 in good health and CMV-seronegative. The specimen sequenced was PBMCs. The CDR3: CASSSLVPEQFF. CDR3 nucleotides: TGTGCCAGCAGCTCACTAGTACCCGAGCAGTTCTTC.